The following is a T cell receptor beta chain sequence with its context. The data originate from a study of T cells in localized non-small cell lung cancer. The assay was immunoSEQ multiplex PCR, and TCRdb's table has in-frame clones only and misses some. Of just over 70,000 clones in the sample, about 90% were seen once. This CDR3 is 13 amino acids long. V lost 0 bases to trimming and J lost 4 bases, with 7 bases between them. Per germline, CDR1 SGHRS and CDR2 YFSETQ. V usage is TRBV5-1 and J usage is TRBJ2-5, with D hard to call. Sequencing used peripheral blood, obtained before any cancer treatment. This clonotype originated in a male donor older than 55 with stage III squamous cell lung carcinoma. CDR3 bases: TGCGCCAGCAGCTTGGTTAGCCGAGAGACCCAGTACTTC. This encodes CASSLVSRETQYF.